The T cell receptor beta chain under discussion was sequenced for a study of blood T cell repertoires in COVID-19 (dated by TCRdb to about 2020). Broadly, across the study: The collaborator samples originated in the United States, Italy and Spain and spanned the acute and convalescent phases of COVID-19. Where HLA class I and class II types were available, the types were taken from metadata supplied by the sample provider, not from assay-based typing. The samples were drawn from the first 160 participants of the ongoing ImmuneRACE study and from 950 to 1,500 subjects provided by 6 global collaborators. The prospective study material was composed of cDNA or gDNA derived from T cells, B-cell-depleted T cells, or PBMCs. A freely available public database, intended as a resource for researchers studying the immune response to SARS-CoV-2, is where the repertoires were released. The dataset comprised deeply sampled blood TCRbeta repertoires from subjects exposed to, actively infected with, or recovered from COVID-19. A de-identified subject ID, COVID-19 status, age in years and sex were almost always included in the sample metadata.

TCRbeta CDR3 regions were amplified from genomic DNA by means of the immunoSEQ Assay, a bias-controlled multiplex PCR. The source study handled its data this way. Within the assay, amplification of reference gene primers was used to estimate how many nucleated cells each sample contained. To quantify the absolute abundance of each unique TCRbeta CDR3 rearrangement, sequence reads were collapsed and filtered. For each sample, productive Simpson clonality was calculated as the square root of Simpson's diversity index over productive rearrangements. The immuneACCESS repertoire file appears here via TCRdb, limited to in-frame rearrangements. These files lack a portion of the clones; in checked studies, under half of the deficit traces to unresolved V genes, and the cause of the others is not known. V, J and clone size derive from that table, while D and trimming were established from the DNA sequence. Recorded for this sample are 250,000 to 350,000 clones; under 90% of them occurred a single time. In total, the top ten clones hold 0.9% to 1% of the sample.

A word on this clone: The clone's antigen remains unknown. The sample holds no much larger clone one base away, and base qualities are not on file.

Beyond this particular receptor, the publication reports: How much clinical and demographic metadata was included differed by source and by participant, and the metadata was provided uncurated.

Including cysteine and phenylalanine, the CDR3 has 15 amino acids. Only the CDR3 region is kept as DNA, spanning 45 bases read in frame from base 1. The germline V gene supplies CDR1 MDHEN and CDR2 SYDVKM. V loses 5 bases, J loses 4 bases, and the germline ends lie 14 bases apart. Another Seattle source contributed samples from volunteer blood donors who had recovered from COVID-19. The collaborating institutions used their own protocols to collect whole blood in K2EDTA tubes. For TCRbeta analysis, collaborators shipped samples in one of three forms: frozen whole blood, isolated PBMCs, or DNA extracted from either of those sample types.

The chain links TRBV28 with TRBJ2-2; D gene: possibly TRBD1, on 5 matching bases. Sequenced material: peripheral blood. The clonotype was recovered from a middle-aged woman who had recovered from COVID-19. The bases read TGTGCCAGCAGTATACAGGAAGCAGTCACCGGGGAGCTGTTTTTT. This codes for CASSIQEAVTGELFF.